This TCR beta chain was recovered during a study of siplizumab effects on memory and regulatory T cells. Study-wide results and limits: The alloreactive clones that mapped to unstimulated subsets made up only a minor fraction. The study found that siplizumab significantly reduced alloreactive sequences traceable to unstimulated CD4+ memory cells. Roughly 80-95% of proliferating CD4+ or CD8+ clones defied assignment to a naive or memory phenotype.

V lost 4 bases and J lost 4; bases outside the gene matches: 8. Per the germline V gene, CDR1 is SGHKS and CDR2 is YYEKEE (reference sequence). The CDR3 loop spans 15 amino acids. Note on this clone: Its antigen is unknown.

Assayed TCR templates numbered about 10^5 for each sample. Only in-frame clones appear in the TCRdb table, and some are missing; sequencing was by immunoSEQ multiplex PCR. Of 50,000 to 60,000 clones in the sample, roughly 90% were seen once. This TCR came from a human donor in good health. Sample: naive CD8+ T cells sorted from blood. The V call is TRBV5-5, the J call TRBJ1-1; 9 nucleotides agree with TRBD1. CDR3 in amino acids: CASSPRQGGFTEAFF. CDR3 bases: TGTGCCAGCAGCCCACGACAGGGGGGTTTCACTGAAGCTTTCTTT.